The 16 T cell receptor beta chains below come from one sample, sequenced in a study of cytomegalovirus exposure and HLA in healthy donors (dated by TCRdb to 2015 to 2018). Library construction relied on the immunoSEQ multiplex PCR assay. A mixture of 60 forward primers for TCR Vbeta segments and 13 reverse primers for TCR Jbeta segments was used in the multiplex PCR. TCRdb's version of the immuneACCESS table is confined to in-frame rearrangements and falls short of the full clone set. An unresolved V gene accounts for under half of the shortfall where checked; the remainder is of unknown origin. The sample data list over 200,000 clones, and more than 60% of these were observed just once. The top ten clones comprise 2.7% of the sample. Input material: PBMCs. The receptors come from an older woman in good health and CMV-seropositive.

The CDR3: CASSLSMGGALEETQYF. The CDR3 DNA reads TGTGCCAGCAGTTTATCGATGGGGGGGGCGTTGGAAGAGACCCAGTACTTC. The chain recombines TRBV27 with TRBJ2-5; perhaps TRBD2 as D (7 bases). Germline CDR1 is MNHEY and CDR2 is SMNVEV (reference sequence). This CDR3 region has 17 residues. With 0 bases removed from V and 3 bases from J, the gap between germline ends came to 17 bases.

The rearrangement links TRBV28 to TRBJ2-7; D might be TRBD2 (5 bases). V lost 4 bases to trimming and J lost 11 bases, with 18 bases between them. CDR3 size: 13 residues. The V gene's germline CDR1 is MDHEN and CDR2 SYDVKM. CDR3: CASSSYPRNGEYF. CDR3 sequence (DNA): TGTGCCAGCAGTTCTTACCCCCGCAACGGGGAGTACTTC.

A note on this clone: A junction boundary mismatches the germline segment, possibly from a read error. The chain combines TRBV13 with TRBJ2-7; TRBD2 matches 9 bases. This CDR3 has 14 amino acids. Looked up from germline, CDR1 is PRHDT and CDR2 is FYEKMQ (reference sequence). As DNA, the CDR3 is TGTGCCAGCAGCCCGACTAGCGGAATCTACGTGCAGTACTTC. Its protein product is CASSPTSGIYVQYF.

The J gene is TRBJ1-2, the V gene TRBV7-2, with D maybe TRBD1 (5 bases). Germline CDR1 and CDR2: SGHTA and FQGNSA. V shed 5 bases and J shed 6 bases, with 16 bases lying between them. CDR3 length: 14 amino acids. The CDR3 loop reads CASSPMGGPDGYTF. CDR3 nucleotide sequence: TGTGCCAGCAGCCCAATGGGGGGACCCGATGGCTACACCTTC.

The rearrangement links TRBV5-1 to TRBJ1-4; a possible D gene is TRBD1 (5 bases). Germline values: CDR1 SGHRS, CDR2 YFSETQ. V shed 6 bases and J shed 9 bases, with 21 bases lying between them. The CDR3 is made up of 15 amino acids. CDR3 protein: CASTLGIGRVQKLFF. The CDR3 DNA follows: TGCGCCAGCACGCTTGGTATCGGCAGGGTCCAAAAACTGTTTTTT.

This chain links TRBV7-6 with TRBJ2-2; 14 bases agree with TRBD2. Germline V gene data show CDR1 as SGHVS and CDR2 as FNYEAQ. Trimming cost V 1 base and J 6 bases; bases outside gene matches: 1. The CDR3 totals 16 residues. As DNA, the CDR3 is TGTGCCAGCAGCTTAGAGACTAGCGGGAGGGCCGGGGAGCTGTTTTTT. This translates into CASSLETSGRAGELFF. Full variable domain (missing parts from reference TRBV7-6 and TRBJ2-2): GAGVSQSPRYKVTKRGQDVALRCDPISGHVSLYWYRQALGQGPEFLTYFNYEAQQDKSGLPNDRFSAERPEGSISTLTIQRTEQRDSAMYRCASSLETSGRAGELFFGEGSRLTVL.

There are a few counts of this clone. V gene TRBV2 combines with J gene TRBJ2-7; D might be TRBD1 (5 bases). The CDR3 runs to 15 residues. The V gene lost 2 bases and the J gene lost 2 bases, with 13 bases spanning the gap. Germline CDR1 is SNHLY and CDR2 is FYNNEI. The chain's CDR3 is CASSEQGVVTYEQYF. The CDR3 coding sequence is TGTGCCAGCAGTGAACAGGGCGTAGTAACCTACGAGCAGTACTTC.

The chain is built from TRBV2 and TRBJ1-3; D uncertain. Trimming stripped 4 bases from V and 1 base from J, with 5 bases between. Per germline, CDR1 SNHLY and CDR2 FYNNEI. The CDR3 sequence is 13 residues long. The CDR3 here is CASSVLSGNTIYF. CDR3 DNA: TGTGCCAGCAGTGTCCTTTCTGGAAACACCATATATTTT.

The V call is TRBV5-1, the J call TRBJ2-2, with 7 bases that match TRBD1. This CDR3 spans 14 amino acids. The V gene's germline CDR1 is SGHRS and CDR2 YFSETQ. V lost 4 bases and J lost 4; bases outside the gene matches: 4. The CDR3 DNA reads as TGCGCCAGCAGCCCAGGGACAGCCACCGGGGAGCTGTTTTTT. Translated, it gives CASSPGTATGELFF.

CDR3 in amino acids: CASSLELYNEQFF. DNA for the CDR3: TGCGCCAGCAGCTTGGAGCTTTACAATGAGCAGTTCTTC. The chain links TRBV4-1 to TRBJ2-1; D unresolved. The germline V gene has CDR1 MGHRA and CDR2 YSYEKL. The CDR3 consists of 13 residues. Trimming cost V 5 bases and J 4 bases, with 9 bases left between them.

The gene calls are TRBV7-9 and TRBJ2-3; 8 bases map to TRBD1. Trimming removed 5 bases from V and 6 bases from J; junction bases left unmatched: 7. CDR3 size: 14 residues. Germline assignment: CDR1 SEHNR and CDR2 FQNEAQ (reference sequence). The DNA of the CDR3 is TGTGCCAGCAGCATCGGACAGGGAGCGGATACGCAGTATTTT. Translated: CASSIGQGADTQYF.

V gene TRBV5-1 combines with J gene TRBJ1-6; tentatively, D is TRBD1 (5 bases). In germline, CDR1 is SGHRS, CDR2 YFSETQ. CDR3 length equals 15 residues. Trimming left V 1 base short and J 2 bases short, with 7 bases between. CDR3 DNA: TGCGCCAGCAGCTTGTCGGGGGCCTATAATTCACCCCTCCACTTT. This codes for CASSLSGAYNSPLHF.

In its sample, this clone was seen a few times. The rearrangement links TRBV7-9 to TRBJ1-1, with a possible D match to TRBD1 (5 bases). Germline V CDR1 and CDR2: SEHNR, FQNEAQ (reference sequence). The germline V and J ends were trimmed by 2 bases and 2 bases, with 12 bases remaining between them. CDR3 length: 15 residues. The CDR3 sequence is CASSLQGGVNTEAFF. CDR3 DNA: TGTGCCAGCAGCTTACAGGGCGGGGTCAACACTGAAGCTTTCTTT.

The chain couples TRBV6-7 to TRBJ2-5, with TRBD2 matching over 7 bases. TRBV6-7 is labeled an ORF, and its function is uncertain. J lost 5 bases, V lost 6 bases, and 3 bases had no gene match. The CDR3 is 12 amino acids. CDR3 amino acids: CASRSGGETQYF. CDR3 nucleotides: TGTGCCAGCAGATCCGGGGGGGAGACCCAGTACTTC.

The genes are TRBV14 and TRBJ1-2; D ambiguous. The V end lost 1 base, the J end lost 8 bases, and 11 bases lay between the germline ends. Germline values: CDR1 SGHDN, CDR2 FVKESK. CDR3 length: 13 residues. This chain's CDR3 is CASSQVRGNGYTF. Written as DNA, the CDR3 is TGTGCCAGCAGCCAAGTGCGAGGGAACGGCTACACCTTC.

The V and J genes are TRBV6-1 and TRBJ2-2; 7 bases align to TRBD2. Unmatched junction bases numbered 9, after V lost 3 bases and J lost 5 bases. There are 16 residues in the CDR3. Germline V CDR1 and CDR2: MNHNS, SASEGT. The CDR3 protein is CASSDAGVVPTGELFF. DNA for the CDR3: TGTGCCAGCAGTGATGCGGGGGTGGTTCCGACCGGGGAGCTGTTTTTT.